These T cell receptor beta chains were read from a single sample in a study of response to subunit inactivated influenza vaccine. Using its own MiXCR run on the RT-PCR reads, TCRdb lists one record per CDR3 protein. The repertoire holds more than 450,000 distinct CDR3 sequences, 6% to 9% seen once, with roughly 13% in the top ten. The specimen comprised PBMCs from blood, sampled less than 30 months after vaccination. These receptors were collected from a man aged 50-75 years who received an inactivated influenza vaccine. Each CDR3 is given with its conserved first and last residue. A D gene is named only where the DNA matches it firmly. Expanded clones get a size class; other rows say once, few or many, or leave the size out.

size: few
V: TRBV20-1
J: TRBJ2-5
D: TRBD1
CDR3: CSARGGADRGRETQYF
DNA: TGCAGTGCTAGAGGAGGGGCAGACAGGGGAAGAGAGACCCAGTACTTC

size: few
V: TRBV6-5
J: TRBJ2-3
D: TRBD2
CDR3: CASSSGLAYTDTQYF
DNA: TGTGCCAGCAGTTCAGGACTAGCTTACACAGATACGCAGTATTTT

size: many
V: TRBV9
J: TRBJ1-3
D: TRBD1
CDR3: CASSRDRTSGNTIYF
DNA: TGTGCCAGCAGCCGGGACAGGACGTCTGGAAACACCATATATTTT

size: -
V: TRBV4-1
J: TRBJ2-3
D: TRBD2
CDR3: CASSQEYSTSGLGTQYF
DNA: TGCGCCAGCAGCCAAGAATACTCTACTAGCGGGTTAGGTACGCAGTATTTT

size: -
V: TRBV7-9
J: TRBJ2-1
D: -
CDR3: CASSQQGGAEQFF
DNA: TGTGCCAGCAGCCAACAGGGAGGGGCTGAGCAGTTCTTC

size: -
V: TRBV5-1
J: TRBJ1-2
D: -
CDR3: CASSLDAGYGYTF
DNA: TGCGCCAGCAGCTTGGACGCTGGATATGGCTACACCTTC

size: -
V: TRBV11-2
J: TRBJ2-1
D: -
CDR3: CASSLSGTINEQFF
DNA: TGTGCCAGCAGCTTATCCGGGACCATCAATGAGCAGTTCTTC

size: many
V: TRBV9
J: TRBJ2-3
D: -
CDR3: CASSVDGGSADTQYF
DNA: TGTGCCAGCAGCGTAGACGGAGGGAGCGCAGATACGCAGTATTTT

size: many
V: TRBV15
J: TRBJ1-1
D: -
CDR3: CATSREPGMNTEAFF
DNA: TGTGCCACCAGCAGAGAGCCAGGGATGAACACTGAAGCTTTCTTT

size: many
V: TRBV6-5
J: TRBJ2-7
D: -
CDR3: CASSYSMADYTDEQYF
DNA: TGTGCCAGCAGTTACTCGATGGCAGATTATACCGACGAGCAGTACTTC

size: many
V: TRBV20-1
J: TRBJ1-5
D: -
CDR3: CSADPPGNQPQHF
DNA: TGCAGTGCTGATCCCCCGGGCAATCAGCCCCAGCATTTT

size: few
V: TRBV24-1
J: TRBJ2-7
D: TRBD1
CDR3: CATSETGGLEQYF
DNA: TGTGCCACCAGTGAGACAGGGGGACTCGAGCAGTACTTC

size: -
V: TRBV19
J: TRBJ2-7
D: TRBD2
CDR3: CASSLGGSLYEQYF
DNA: TGTGCCAGTAGTCTGGGCGGGAGTTTATACGAGCAGTACTTC